One T cell receptor (beta chain) is described in this entry. Only in-frame clones appear in the TCRdb table, and some are missing; sequencing was by immunoSEQ multiplex PCR. The sample yields 60,000 to 65,000 clones, about 78% seen once. The sample belongs to a study of blood T cell repertoires in COVID-19. Trimming cost V 4 bases and J 4 bases; bases outside gene matches: 8. The CDR3 length is 17 residues. In germline, CDR1 is LGHDT, CDR2 YNNKEL (reference sequence). The sample taken for sequencing was peripheral blood. J is TRBJ2-1 and V is TRBV3-1 (or the pseudogene TRBV3-2), with 12 bases fitting TRBD2. This TCR was sampled from a woman aged 80 or older with acute or convalescent COVID-19. The CDR3 spells CASSRRLAGDFYNEQFF. Here the CDR3 DNA reads TGTGCCAGCAGCCGGCGACTAGCGGGGGACTTTTACAATGAGCAGTTCTTC.